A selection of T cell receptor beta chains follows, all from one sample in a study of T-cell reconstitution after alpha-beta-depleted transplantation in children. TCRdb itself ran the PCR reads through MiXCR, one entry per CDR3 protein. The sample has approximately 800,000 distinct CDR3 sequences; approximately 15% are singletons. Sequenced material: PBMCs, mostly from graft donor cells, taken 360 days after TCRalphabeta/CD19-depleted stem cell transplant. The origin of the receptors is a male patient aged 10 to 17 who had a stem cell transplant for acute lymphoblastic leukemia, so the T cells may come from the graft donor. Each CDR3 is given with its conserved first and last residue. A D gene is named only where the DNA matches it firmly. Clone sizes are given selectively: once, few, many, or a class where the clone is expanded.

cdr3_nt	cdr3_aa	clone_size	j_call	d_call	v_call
TGCGCCAGCAGCTTGGATCTCGATGAGCAGTTCTTC	CASSLDLDEQFF	-	TRBJ2-1	-	TRBV5-1
TGTGCCAGCAGCCTGAATGGTTTCGGGAACACTGAAGCTTTCTTT	CASSLNGFGNTEAFF	-	TRBJ1-1	-	TRBV5-4
TGCGCCAGCAGTTTGGGACCACGAGACACCGGGGAGCTGTTTTTT	CASSLGPRDTGELFF	many	TRBJ2-2	-	TRBV5-1
TGTGCCAGCAGTTTAGCAGGGCGAGGCATTCAGTACTTC	CASSLAGRGIQYF	few	TRBJ2-4	-	TRBV12-3/TRBV12-4
TGCGCCAGCAGCCATGGAGCGGTGCCAAGCTCCTACGAGCAGTACTTC	CASSHGAVPSSYEQYF	few	TRBJ2-7	-	TRBV4-1
TGTGCCAGCAATCGCTACCCTATAGGAATCAGAGATACGCAGTATTTT	CASNRYPIGIRDTQYF	few	TRBJ2-3	-	TRBV6-2/TRBV6-3
TGTGCCAGCACCCAGGCGGCCGGCTATGGCTACACCTTC	CASTQAAGYGYTF	few	TRBJ1-2	-	TRBV12-3/TRBV12-4
TGCAGCGTTGCGGACTACAATGAGCAGTTCTTC	CSVADYNEQFF	many	TRBJ2-1	-	TRBV29-1
TGTGCCACCTGGCGGCCATCCTACGAGCAGTACTTC	CATWRPSYEQYF	many	TRBJ2-7	-	TRBV24-1
TGCAGCGTTCTCGATTACGAGCAGTACTTC	CSVLDYEQYF	many	TRBJ2-7	-	TRBV29-1
TGCAGCGTTGTGGGGCCCAAGGGGACCCAGTACTTC	CSVVGPKGTQYF	few	TRBJ2-5	-	TRBV29-1
TGTGCCAGCAGCCAATTCTCTGCGGCACGTGAAGAGACCCAGTACTTC	CASSQFSAAREETQYF	-	TRBJ2-5	-	TRBV3-1
TGCAGTGCTAGGGGGGCTAGCAGTAACACCGGGGAGCTGTTTTTT	CSARGASSNTGELFF	-	TRBJ2-2	-	TRBV20-1
TGCGCCAGCAGTTCGGACTATCCAGGAACCTACGAGCAGTACTTC	CASSSDYPGTYEQYF	-	TRBJ2-7	-	TRBV5-1
TGCAGTGCTAGAGTCAGGGGCACGCAGTATTTT	CSARVRGTQYF	-	TRBJ2-3	-	TRBV20-1
TGTGCCAGCAGTTACCTGTTCTCTGGAAACACCATATATTTT	CASSYLFSGNTIYF	many	TRBJ1-3	-	TRBV6-5
TGTGCCAGCAGTTACCAGGGTAGCTATGGCTACACCTTC	CASSYQGSYGYTF	-	TRBJ1-2	-	TRBV6-2/TRBV6-3
TGTGCCAGCAGCGGATACGAGCAGTGCTTC	CASSGYEQCF	-	TRBJ2-7	-	TRBV28
TGCAGTGCTCCTAGCGGGAGAAAACATGAGCAGTTCTTC	CSAPSGRKHEQFF	-	TRBJ2-1	TRBD2	TRBV20-1
TGTGCCAGCAGCCGGGCCTCAGTGGGACTTACCTACAATGAGCAGTTCTTC	CASSRASVGLTYNEQFF	-	TRBJ2-1	-	TRBV7-2
TGTGCCAGCAGGTTTGGGACAGGGCTCCCCGGGGAGCTGTTTTTT	CASRFGTGLPGELFF	few	TRBJ2-2	TRBD1	TRBV7-6
TGTGCCAGCAGCGTAGAAGGGGAGGGTCATCAGCCCCAGCATTTT	CASSVEGEGHQPQHF	-	TRBJ1-5	-	TRBV9
TGTGCCAGCACTTTACCCCAGGGTGGGACAGATACGCAGTATTTT	CASTLPQGGTDTQYF	many	TRBJ2-3	-	TRBV12-3/TRBV12-4
TGTGCCAGCAGCTTATTGGGGACAGGGCAAGAGACCCAGTACTTC	CASSLLGTGQETQYF	many	TRBJ2-5	TRBD1	TRBV7-7
TGTGCCAGCAGCTTCCCCCGGGCCCGGAGCGGGAGGTTGCGCTCCAATGAGCAGTTCTTC	CASSFPRARSGRLRSNEQFF	-	TRBJ2-1	TRBD2	TRBV7-6
TGTGCCAGCAGTGGAGCCCGGGGCACTGAAGCTTTCTTT	CASSGARGTEAFF	few	TRBJ1-1	-	TRBV2
TGTGCCAGCACCCGTACCCCGGACCAAAGGGGGACCCAGTACTTC	CASTRTPDQRGTQYF	few	TRBJ2-5	-	TRBV12-3/TRBV12-4
TGCAGCGTTGAAGATGGCGCAGATACGCAGTATTTT	CSVEDGADTQYF	-	TRBJ2-3	-	TRBV29-1
TGTGCCAGCAGCTTAGCAGGCCGTGTGGATGAGCAGTTCTTC	CASSLAGRVDEQFF	-	TRBJ2-1	-	TRBV7-6
TGCAGTGCTTCCAATGCTCAGGAGCGGGGGTACGAGCAGTACTTC	CSASNAQERGYEQYF	-	TRBJ2-7	TRBD2	TRBV20-1
TGCAGTGCCCCCGGTGCGGGGGGAGTCTGGACCGGGGAGCTGTTTTTT	CSAPGAGGVWTGELFF	few	TRBJ2-2	TRBD2	TRBV20-1
TGCGCCAGCAGCTTGTCCGGGAATGGGTACGAGCAGTACTTC	CASSLSGNGYEQYF	-	TRBJ2-7	-	TRBV5-1